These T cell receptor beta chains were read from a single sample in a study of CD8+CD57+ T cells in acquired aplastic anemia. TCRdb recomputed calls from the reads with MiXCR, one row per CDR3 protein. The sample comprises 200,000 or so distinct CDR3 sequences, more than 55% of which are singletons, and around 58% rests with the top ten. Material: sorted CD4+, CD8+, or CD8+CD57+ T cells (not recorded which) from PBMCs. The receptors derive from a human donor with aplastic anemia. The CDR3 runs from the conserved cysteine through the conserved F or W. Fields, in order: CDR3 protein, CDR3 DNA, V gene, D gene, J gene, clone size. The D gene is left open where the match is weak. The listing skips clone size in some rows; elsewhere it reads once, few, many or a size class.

CDR3 protein: CASSDSTGLAEKLFF
CDR3 DNA: TGTGCCAGCAGTGATTCGACAGGGTTAGCTGAAAAACTGTTTTTT
V gene: TRBV28
D gene: TRBD1
J gene: TRBJ1-4
clone size: .

CDR3 protein: CASSPSGGAVETQYF
CDR3 DNA: TGCGCCAGCAGCCCAAGCGGGGGGGCGGTAGAGACCCAGTACTTC
V gene: TRBV5-1
D gene: TRBD2
J gene: TRBJ2-5
clone size: .

CDR3 protein: CASSAEGGLSTEAFF
CDR3 DNA: TGTGCCAGCAGCGCCGAGGGGGGGCTAAGTACTGAAGCTTTCTTT
V gene: TRBV9
D gene: .
J gene: TRBJ1-1
clone size: .

CDR3 protein: CASTLFRDPYSPLHF
CDR3 DNA: TGTGCCAGCACCCTTTTTAGGGACCCTTATTCACCCCTCCACTTT
V gene: TRBV7-3
D gene: .
J gene: TRBJ1-6
clone size: .

CDR3 protein: CATSDTTGRTGELFF
CDR3 DNA: TGTGCCACCAGTGATACTACAGGCCGCACCGGGGAGCTGTTTTTT
V gene: TRBV24-1
D gene: .
J gene: TRBJ2-2
clone size: .

CDR3 protein: CASGWGLMNTEAFF
CDR3 DNA: TGTGCCAGCGGGTGGGGGCTTATGAACACTGAAGCTTTCTTT
V gene: TRBV19
D gene: .
J gene: TRBJ1-1
clone size: .

CDR3 protein: CASSVASGSSDTQYF
CDR3 DNA: TGTGCCAGCAGCGTAGCAAGCGGGAGTTCCGATACGCAGTATTTT
V gene: TRBV9
D gene: TRBD2
J gene: TRBJ2-3
clone size: once

CDR3 protein: CASLRTETSYEQYF
CDR3 DNA: TGTGCCAGCCTCCGGACAGAGACCTCCTACGAGCAGTACTTC
V gene: TRBV10-3
D gene: .
J gene: TRBJ2-7
clone size: .

CDR3 protein: CASSPLGPEKDYGYTF
CDR3 DNA: TGTGCCAGCAGTCCCCTTGGTCCGGAAAAAGACTATGGCTACACCTTC
V gene: TRBV12-3/TRBV12-4
D gene: .
J gene: TRBJ1-2
clone size: .

CDR3 protein: CASEGLAGIPTGELFF
CDR3 DNA: TGTGCCAGCGAGGGACTAGCGGGTATCCCCACCGGGGAGCTGTTTTTT
V gene: TRBV19
D gene: TRBD2
J gene: TRBJ2-2
clone size: many

CDR3 protein: CASSSRSYRGETQYF
CDR3 DNA: TGTGCCAGCAGCTCGAGGAGTTACAGGGGTGAGACCCAGTACTTC
V gene: TRBV5-6
D gene: TRBD1
J gene: TRBJ2-5
clone size: .

CDR3 protein: CASSLAMTGGNSPLHF
CDR3 DNA: TGTGCCAGCAGCTTAGCGATGACAGGGGGTAATTCACCCCTCCACTTT
V gene: TRBV7-6
D gene: TRBD1
J gene: TRBJ1-6
clone size: .

CDR3 protein: CASSYNRGGISLF
CDR3 DNA: TGTGCCAGCAGTTACAACAGGGGCGGTATCTCCCTCTTT
V gene: TRBV6-2/TRBV6-3
D gene: TRBD1
J gene: TRBJ1-1
clone size: many